This section outlines one T cell receptor beta chain sequence together with its context. The data stem from a study of blood T cell repertoires in COVID-19. Trimming at V came to 8 bases and at J to 6 bases, leaving 12 bases not matched to a gene. Germline V gives CDR1 KGHSH, CDR2 LQKENI. There are 14 residues in the CDR3. The method was immunoSEQ multiplex PCR; TCRdb's version includes in-frame clones alone and lacks a portion of them. Of over 45,000 clones listed, over 70% are singletons. The TCR originated in a man aged 65 to 85 with acute or convalescent COVID-19. The sample consisted of peripheral blood. V is TRBV18 and J is TRBJ1-2, with TRBD1 matching 7 bases. CDR3 residues: CASAAGTVVDGYTF. DNA for the CDR3: TGTGCCAGCGCCGCCGGGACAGTGGTTGATGGCTACACCTTC.